Listed below are T cell receptor beta chains from one sample, sequenced in a study of shared clonotypes between healthy human individuals. Repertoires were generated with immunoSEQ multiplex PCR, while TCRdb's copy carries only in-frame clones and drops some. The data contain roughly 1 million clones, around 76% of them seen just once; the ten biggest clones take up about 1.5%. The sequencing input was memory CD4+ T cells sorted from blood. These receptors were obtained from a man younger than 35 in good health. The CDR3 runs from the conserved cysteine through the conserved F or W. A D gene is named only where the DNA matches it firmly. Clone size is shown for a subset of rows, as once, few, many or a class of expanded clone.

TRBV19	TRBJ2-7	15	NA	TRBD1	CASSMGLDRGYEQYF	TGTGCCAGTAGTATGGGCCTTGACAGGGGCTACGAGCAGTACTTC
TRBV2	TRBJ2-4	14	many	TRBD1	CASSDSGQKNIQYF	TGTGCCAGCAGCGATTCGGGACAGAAAAACATTCAGTACTTC
TRBV7-2	TRBJ2-3	16	NA	NA	CASSPGKASGTDTQYF	TGTGCCAGCAGCCCCGGCAAGGCTAGCGGCACAGATACGCAGTATTTT
TRBV27	TRBJ1-2	13	NA	NA	CASSLREDYGYTF	TGTGCCAGCAGTCTCAGGGAGGACTATGGCTACACCTTC
TRBV6-5	TRBJ2-1	15	NA	TRBD2	CASSPLAGYSHEQFF	TGTGCCAGCAGTCCCCTAGCGGGATATTCCCATGAGCAGTTCTTC
TRBV6-1	TRBJ1-3	15	NA	TRBD1	CASSEGTGRGNTIYF	TGTGCCAGCAGTGAAGGGACAGGAAGAGGAAACACCATATATTTT
TRBV15	TRBJ1-5	15	NA	NA	CATSRDGGVTQPQHF	TGTGCCACCAGCAGAGATGGAGGGGTTACTCAGCCCCAGCATTTT
TRBV5-1	TRBJ2-3	15	NA	NA	CASSLMVGSTDTQYF	TGCGCCAGCAGCTTGATGGTGGGTAGCACAGATACGCAGTATTTT
TRBV6-1	TRBJ1-5	11	NA	NA	CASTNGQPQHF	TGTGCCAGCACCAACGGGCAGCCCCAGCATTTT
TRBV5-1	TRBJ2-7	13	NA	NA	CASSATGPYEQYF	TGCGCCAGCAGCGCAACAGGGCCCTACGAGCAGTACTTC
TRBV11-2	TRBJ2-7	15	NA	TRBD1	CASSSAGTGANEQYF	TGTGCCAGCAGCTCTGCCGGGACAGGGGCCAACGAGCAGTACTTC
TRBV6-6	TRBJ1-5	16	NA	TRBD1	CASSYWQGASNQPQHF	TGTGCCAGCAGTTATTGGCAGGGGGCGAGCAATCAGCCCCAGCATTTT
TRBV5-4	TRBJ1-6	16	NA	NA	CASSFARPGGASPLHF	TGTGCCAGCAGCTTCGCGCGACCCGGGGGAGCGTCACCCCTCCACTTT
TRBV7-2	TRBJ2-7	15	once	TRBD2	CASINGLAPSYEQYF	TGTGCCAGCATAAACGGACTAGCGCCCTCCTACGAGCAGTACTTC